The present T cell receptor beta chain was sequenced within a study of control samples from healthy donors and cancer patients. The CDR3 sequence is 14 residues long. CDR1 is MNHEY, CDR2 SMNVEV, per germline (reference sequence). With 6 bases removed from V and 7 bases from J, the gap between germline ends came to 15 bases. Using immunoSEQ multiplex PCR, the repertoire was profiled, and TCRdb retains in-frame clones only, with some absent. Of 100,000 to 150,000 clones listed, roughly nine tenths are singletons. J is TRBJ1-4 and V is TRBV27, with D unclear. The receptor's source is a man aged 18 to 35 in good health. The specimen was blood. This CDR3 is CASRGSGLGEKLFF. The DNA of the CDR3 is TGTGCCAGCAGGGGGTCAGGCCTCGGTGAAAAACTGTTTTTT.